The clone carrying this TCR beta chain was found many times. RNA transcripts provided the source from which TCR beta CDR3 regions were amplified. Using the HTBI primer set, a first-round RT-PCR was run on the TCR CDR3. TCRdb analysed the multiplex PCR reads with MiXCR anew, one entry per CDR3 protein. Seen here are about 500,000 distinct CDR3 sequences, 15% to 20% observed once, and the top ten hold 25% to 30%. This sample is drawn from a study of T cells in Graves' hyperthyroidism and ophthalmopathy. The V gene lost 6 bases and the J gene lost 5 bases, with 7 bases spanning the gap. Germline CDR1 MNHNS, CDR2 SASEGT. CDR3 length: 11 residues.

The sequencing input was blood. This clonotype originated in a woman between 25 and 40 years old with Graves' ophthalmopathy. The genes are TRBV6-1 and TRBJ2-5, with no clear D. In DNA, the CDR3 is TGTGCCAGCAGGGGATTCGAGACCCAGTACTTC. It yields the protein CASRGFETQYF.